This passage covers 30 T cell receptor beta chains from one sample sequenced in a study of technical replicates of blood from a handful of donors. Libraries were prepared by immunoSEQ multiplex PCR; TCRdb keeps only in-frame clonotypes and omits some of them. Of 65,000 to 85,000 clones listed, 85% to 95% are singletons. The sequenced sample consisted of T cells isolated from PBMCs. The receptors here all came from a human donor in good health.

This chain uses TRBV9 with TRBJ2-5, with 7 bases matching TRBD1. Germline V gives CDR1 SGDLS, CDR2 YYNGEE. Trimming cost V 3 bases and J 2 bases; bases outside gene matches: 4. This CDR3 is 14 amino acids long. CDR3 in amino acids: CASSGLDRQETQYF. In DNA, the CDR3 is TGTGCCAGCAGCGGCCTGGACAGGCAAGAGACCCAGTACTTC. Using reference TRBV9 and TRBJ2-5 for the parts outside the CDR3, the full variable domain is DSGVTQTPKHLITATGQRVTLRCSPRSGDLSVYWYQQSLDQGLQFLIQYYNGEERAKGNILERFSAQQFPDLHSELNLSSLELGDSALYFCASSGLDRQETQYFGPGTRLLVL.

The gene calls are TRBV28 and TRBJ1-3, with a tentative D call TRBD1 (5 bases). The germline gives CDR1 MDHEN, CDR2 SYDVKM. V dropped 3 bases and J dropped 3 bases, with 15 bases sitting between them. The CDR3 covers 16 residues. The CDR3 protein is CASSFSIRGGGNTIYF. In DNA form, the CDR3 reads TGTGCCAGCAGTTTTTCCATAAGGGGTGGTGGAAACACCATATATTTT.

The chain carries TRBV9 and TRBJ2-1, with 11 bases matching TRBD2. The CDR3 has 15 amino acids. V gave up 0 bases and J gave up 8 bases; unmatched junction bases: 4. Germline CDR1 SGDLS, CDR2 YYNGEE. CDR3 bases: TGTGCCAGCAGCGTAGGACTAGCGGGACCCTATGAGCAGTTCTTC. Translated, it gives CASSVGLAGPYEQFF. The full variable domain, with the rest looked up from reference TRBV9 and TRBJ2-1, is DSGVTQTPKHLITATGQRVTLRCSPRSGDLSVYWYQQSLDQGLQFLIQYYNGEERAKGNILERFSAQQFPDLHSELNLSSLELGDSALYFCASSVGLAGPYEQFFGPGTRLTVL.

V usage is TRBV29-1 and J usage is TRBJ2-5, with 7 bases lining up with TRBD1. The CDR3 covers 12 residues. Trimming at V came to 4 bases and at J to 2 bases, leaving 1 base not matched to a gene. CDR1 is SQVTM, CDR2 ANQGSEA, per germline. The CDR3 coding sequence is TGCAGCGTTGCGACAGGGCAAGAGACCCAGTACTTC. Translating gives CSVATGQETQYF.

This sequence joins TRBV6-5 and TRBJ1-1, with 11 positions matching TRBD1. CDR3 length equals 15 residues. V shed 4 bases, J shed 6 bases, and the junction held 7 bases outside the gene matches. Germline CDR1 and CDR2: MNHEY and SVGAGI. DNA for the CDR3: TGTGCCAGCAGTTTAGGACAGGGGGCTGGTGCTGAAGCTTTCTTT. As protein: CASSLGQGAGAEAFF.

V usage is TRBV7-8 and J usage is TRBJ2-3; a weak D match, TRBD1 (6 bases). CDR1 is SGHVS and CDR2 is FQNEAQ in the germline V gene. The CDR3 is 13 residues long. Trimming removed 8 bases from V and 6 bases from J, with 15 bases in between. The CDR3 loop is CASRDRFKDTQYF. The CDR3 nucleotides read TGTGCCAGCCGCGACAGGTTTAAGGATACGCAGTATTTT.

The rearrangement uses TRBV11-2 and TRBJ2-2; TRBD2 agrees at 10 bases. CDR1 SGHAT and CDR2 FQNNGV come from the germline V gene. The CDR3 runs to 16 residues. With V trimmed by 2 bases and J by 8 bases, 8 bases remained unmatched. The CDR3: CASSLRLAGVVGELFF. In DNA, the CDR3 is TGTGCCAGCAGCTTAAGGCTAGCGGGAGTGGTGGGGGAGCTGTTTTTT. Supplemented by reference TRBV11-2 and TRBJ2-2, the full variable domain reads EAGVAQSPRYKIIEKRQSVAFWCNPISGHATLYWYQQILGQGPKLLIQFQNNGVVDDSQLPKDRFSAERLKGVDSTLKIQPAKLEDSAVYLCASSLRLAGVVGELFFGEGSRLTVL.

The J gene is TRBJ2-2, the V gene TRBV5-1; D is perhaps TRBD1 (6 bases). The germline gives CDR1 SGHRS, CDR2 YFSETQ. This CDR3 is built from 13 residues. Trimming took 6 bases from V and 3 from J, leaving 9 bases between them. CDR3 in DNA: TGCGCCAGCACCAGACAGGACACCGGGGAGCTGTTTTTT. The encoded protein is CASTRQDTGELFF.

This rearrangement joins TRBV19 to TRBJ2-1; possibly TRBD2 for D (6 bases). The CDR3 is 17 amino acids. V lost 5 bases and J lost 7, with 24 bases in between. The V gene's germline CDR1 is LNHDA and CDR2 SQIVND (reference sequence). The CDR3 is CASSYTRRDGVPNEQFF. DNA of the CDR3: TGTGCCAGTAGTTACACCCGGCGGGACGGGGTTCCAAATGAGCAGTTCTTC.

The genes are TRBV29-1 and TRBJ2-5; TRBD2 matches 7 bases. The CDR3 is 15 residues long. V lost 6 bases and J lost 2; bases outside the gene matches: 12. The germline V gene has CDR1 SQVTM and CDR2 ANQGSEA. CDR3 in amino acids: CSVSSPGTTQETQYF. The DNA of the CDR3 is TGCAGCGTCTCTTCTCCCGGGACTACTCAAGAGACCCAGTACTTC.

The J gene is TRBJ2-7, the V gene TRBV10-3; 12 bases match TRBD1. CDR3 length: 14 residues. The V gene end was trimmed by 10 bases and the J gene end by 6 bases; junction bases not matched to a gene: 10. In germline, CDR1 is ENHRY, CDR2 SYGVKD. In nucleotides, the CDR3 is TGTGCCACGGTTGCCGGGACAGGGGGCCTCGAGCAGTACTTC. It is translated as CATVAGTGGLEQYF.

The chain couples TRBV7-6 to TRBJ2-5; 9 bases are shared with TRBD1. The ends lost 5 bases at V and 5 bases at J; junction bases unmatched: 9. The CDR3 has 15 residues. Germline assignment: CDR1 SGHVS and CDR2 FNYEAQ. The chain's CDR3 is CASSKRDRVSETQYF. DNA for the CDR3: TGTGCCAGCAGCAAGAGGGACAGGGTTTCGGAGACCCAGTACTTC.

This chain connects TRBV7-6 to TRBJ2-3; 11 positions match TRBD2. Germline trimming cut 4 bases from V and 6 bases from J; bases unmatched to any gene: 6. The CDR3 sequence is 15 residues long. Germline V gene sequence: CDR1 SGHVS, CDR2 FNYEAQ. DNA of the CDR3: TGTGCCAGCAGCTCTGGGACTAGCGGTTACGATACGCAGTATTTT. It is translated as CASSSGTSGYDTQYF.

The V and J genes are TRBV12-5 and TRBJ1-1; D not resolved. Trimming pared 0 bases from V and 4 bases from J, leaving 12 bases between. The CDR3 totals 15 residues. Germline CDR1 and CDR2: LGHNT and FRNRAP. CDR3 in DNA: TGTGCTAGTGGTTTGGTATTTGAAGGAGGCACTGAAGCTTTCTTT. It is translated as CASGLVFEGGTEAFF.

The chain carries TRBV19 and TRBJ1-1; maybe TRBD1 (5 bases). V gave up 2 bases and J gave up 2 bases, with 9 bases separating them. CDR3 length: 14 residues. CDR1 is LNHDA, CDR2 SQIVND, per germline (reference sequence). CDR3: CASSIQGINTEAFF. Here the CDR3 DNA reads TGTGCCAGTAGTATACAGGGTATCAACACTGAAGCTTTCTTT.

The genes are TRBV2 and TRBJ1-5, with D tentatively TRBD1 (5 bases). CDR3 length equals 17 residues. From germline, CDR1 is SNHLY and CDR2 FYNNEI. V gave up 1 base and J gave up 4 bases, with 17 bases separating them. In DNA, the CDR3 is TGTGCCAGCAGTGAAGGAACAGGATGGGGCTTAAATCAGCCCCAGCATTTT. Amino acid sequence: CASSEGTGWGLNQPQHF.

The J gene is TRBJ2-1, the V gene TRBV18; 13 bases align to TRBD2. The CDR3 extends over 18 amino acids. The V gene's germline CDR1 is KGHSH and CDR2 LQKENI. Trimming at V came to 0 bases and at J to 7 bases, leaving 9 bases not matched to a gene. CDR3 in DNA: TGTGCCAGCTCACCACCAGGACTAGCGGGAGCTTTGGGGAATGAGCAGTTCTTC. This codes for CASSPPGLAGALGNEQFF. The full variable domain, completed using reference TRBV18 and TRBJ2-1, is NAGVMQNPRHLVRRRGQEARLRCSPMKGHSHVYWYRQLPEEGLKFMVYLQKENIIDESGMPKERFSAEFPKEGPSILRIQQVVRGDSAAYFCASSPPGLAGALGNEQFFGPGTRLTVL.

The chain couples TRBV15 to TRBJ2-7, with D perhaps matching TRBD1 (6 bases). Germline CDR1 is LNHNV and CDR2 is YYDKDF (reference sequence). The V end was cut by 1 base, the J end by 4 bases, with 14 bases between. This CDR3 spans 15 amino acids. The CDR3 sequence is CATSRVHRALYEQYF. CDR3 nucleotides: TGTGCCACCAGCAGAGTTCACAGGGCCCTTTACGAGCAGTACTTC.

The CDR3 DNA sequence: TGTGCCAGCAGCCGACAGGGGGTAGTAAAACTGTTTTTT. Protein product: CASSRQGVVKLFF. The chain employs TRBV28 and TRBJ1-4; 9 nucleotides agree with TRBD1. Per germline, CDR1 MDHEN and CDR2 SYDVKM. J lost 10 bases, V lost 6 bases, and 6 bases had no gene match. CDR3 length: 13 residues. The full variable domain, in which reference TRBV28 and TRBJ1-4 provide the parts outside the CDR3, is DVKVTQSSRYLVKRTGEKVFLECVQDMDHENMFWYRQDPGLGLRLIYFSYDVKMKEKGDIPEGYSVSREKKERFSLILESASTNQTSMYLCASSRQGVVKLFFGSGTQLSVL.

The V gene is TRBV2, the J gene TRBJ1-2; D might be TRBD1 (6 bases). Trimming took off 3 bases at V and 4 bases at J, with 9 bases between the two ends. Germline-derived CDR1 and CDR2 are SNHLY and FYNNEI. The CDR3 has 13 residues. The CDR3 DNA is TGTGCCAGCAGTGAGGCCAGGGGCTATGGCTACACCTTC. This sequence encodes CASSEARGYGYTF.

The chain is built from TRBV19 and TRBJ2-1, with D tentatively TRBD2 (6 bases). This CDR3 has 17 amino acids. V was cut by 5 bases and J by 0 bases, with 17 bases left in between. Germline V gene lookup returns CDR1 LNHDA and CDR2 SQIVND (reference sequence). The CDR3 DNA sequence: TGTGCCAGTAGTCCTCACTTTAGCGGAAGCTCCTACAATGAGCAGTTCTTC. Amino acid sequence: CASSPHFSGSSYNEQFF.

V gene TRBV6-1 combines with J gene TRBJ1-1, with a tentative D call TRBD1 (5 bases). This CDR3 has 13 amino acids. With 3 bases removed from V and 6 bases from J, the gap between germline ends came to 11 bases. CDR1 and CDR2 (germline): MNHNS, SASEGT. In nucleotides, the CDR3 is TGTGCCAGCAGTGAGCAGGGTAGGGCTGAAGCTTTCTTT. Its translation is CASSEQGRAEAFF.

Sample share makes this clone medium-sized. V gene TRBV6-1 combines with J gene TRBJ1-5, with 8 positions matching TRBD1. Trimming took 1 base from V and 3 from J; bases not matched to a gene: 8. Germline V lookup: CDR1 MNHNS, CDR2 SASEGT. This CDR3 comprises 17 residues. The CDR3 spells CASSEGAVTGVNQPQHF. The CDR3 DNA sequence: TGTGCCAGCAGTGAAGGAGCGGTGACAGGGGTCAATCAGCCCCAGCATTTT.

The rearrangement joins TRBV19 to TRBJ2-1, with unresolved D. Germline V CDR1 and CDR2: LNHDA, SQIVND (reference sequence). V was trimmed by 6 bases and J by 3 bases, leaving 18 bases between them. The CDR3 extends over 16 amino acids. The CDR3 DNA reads TGTGCCAGTAGCGTACTGACTGCTTACGACTACAATGAGCAGTTCTTC. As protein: CASSVLTAYDYNEQFF.

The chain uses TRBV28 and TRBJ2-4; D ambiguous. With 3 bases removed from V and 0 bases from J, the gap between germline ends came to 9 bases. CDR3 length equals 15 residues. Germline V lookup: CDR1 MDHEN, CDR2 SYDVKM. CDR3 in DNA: TGTGCCAGCAGTTTCATCCAGGCAGCCAAAAACATTCAGTACTTC. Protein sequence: CASSFIQAAKNIQYF.

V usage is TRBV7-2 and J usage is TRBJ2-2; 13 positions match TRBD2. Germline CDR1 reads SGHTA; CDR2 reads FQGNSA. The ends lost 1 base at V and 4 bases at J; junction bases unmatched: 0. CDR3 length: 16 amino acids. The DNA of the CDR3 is TGTGCCAGCAGCTTAGGACTAGCGGGAGGCACCGGGGAGCTGTTTTTT. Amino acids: CASSLGLAGGTGELFF.

The CDR3 loop reads CASSQDPGGYGYTF. The CDR3 nucleotides are TGCGCCAGCAGCCAAGATCCAGGGGGCTATGGCTACACCTTC. The chain is built from TRBV4-1 and TRBJ1-2; 7 nucleotides agree with TRBD1. The CDR3 loop spans 14 amino acids. Trimming removed 0 bases from V and 4 bases from J; junction bases left unmatched: 2. Germline V gives CDR1 MGHRA, CDR2 YSYEKL.

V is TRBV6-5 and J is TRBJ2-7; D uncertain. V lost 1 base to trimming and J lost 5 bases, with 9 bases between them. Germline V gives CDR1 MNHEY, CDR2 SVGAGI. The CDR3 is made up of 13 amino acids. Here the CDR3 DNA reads TGTGCCAGCAGTTACTTCCCAGGCCACGAGCAGTACTTC. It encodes CASSYFPGHEQYF.

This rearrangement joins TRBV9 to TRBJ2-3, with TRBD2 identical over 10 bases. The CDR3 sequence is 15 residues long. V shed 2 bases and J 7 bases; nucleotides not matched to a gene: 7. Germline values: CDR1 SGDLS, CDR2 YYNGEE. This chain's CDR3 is CASSVKREGRNTQYF. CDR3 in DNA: TGTGCCAGCAGCGTTAAGCGGGAGGGCCGTAATACGCAGTATTTT.

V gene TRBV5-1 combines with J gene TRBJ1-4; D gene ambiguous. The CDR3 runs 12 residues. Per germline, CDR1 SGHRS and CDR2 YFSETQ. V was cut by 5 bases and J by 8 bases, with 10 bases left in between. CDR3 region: CASRAVEEKLFF. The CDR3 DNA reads TGCGCCAGCAGGGCGGTCGAGGAAAAACTGTTTTTT.